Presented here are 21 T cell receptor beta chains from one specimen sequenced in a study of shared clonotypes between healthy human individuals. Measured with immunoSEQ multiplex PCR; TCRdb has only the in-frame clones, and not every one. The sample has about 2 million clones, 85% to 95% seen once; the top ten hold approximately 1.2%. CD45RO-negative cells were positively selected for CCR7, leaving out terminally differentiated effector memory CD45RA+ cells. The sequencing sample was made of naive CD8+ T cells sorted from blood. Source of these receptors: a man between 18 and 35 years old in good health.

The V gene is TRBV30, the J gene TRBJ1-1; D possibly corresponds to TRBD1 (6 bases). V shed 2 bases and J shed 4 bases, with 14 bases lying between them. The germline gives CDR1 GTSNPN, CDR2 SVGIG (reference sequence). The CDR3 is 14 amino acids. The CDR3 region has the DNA TGTGCCTGGAGTTCAGGGGTCGGGTTCACTGAAGCTTTCTTT. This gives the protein CAWSSGVGFTEAFF. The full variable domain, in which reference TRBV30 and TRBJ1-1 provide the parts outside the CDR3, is SQTIHQWPATLVQPVGSPLSLECTVEGTSNPNLYWYRQAAGRGLQLLFYSVGIGQISSEVPQNLSASRPQDRQFILSSKKLLLSDSGFYLCAWSSGVGFTEAFFGQGTRLTVV.

Here the CDR3 DNA reads TGTGCCAGCAGTTCCGGGACTAACTACAATGAGCAGTTCTTC. This encodes CASSSGTNYNEQFF. The V and J genes are TRBV27 and TRBJ2-1; 7 bases are a match to TRBD2. V shed 4 bases and J 3 bases; nucleotides not matched to a gene: 3. Germline loops: CDR1 MNHEY, CDR2 SMNVEV (reference sequence). The CDR3 has 14 residues.

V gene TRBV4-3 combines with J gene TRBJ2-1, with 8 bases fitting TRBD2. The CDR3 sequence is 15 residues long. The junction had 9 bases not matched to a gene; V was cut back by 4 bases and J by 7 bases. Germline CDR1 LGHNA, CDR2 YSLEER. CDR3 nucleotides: TGCGCCAGCAGCCTCACAGAAGCGGGAGTAAATGAGCAGTTCTTC. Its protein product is CASSLTEAGVNEQFF.

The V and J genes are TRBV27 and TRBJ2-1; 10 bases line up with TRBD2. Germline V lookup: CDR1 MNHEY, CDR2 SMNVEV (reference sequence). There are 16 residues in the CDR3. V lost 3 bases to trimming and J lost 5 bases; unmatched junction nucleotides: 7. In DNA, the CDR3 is TGTGCCAGCAGTTTCCCAACTAGCGGGAAGGACAATGAGCAGTTCTTC. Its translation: CASSFPTSGKDNEQFF.

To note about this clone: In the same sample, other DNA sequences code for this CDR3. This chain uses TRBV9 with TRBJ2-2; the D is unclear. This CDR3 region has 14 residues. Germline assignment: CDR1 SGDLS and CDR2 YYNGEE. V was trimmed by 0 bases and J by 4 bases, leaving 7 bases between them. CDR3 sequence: CASSVGGGTGELFF. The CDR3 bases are TGTGCCAGCAGCGTAGGTGGCGGCACCGGGGAGCTGTTTTTT. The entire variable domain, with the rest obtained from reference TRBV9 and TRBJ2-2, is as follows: DSGVTQTPKHLITATGQRVTLRCSPRSGDLSVYWYQQSLDQGLQFLIQYYNGEERAKGNILERFSAQQFPDLHSELNLSSLELGDSALYFCASSVGGGTGELFFGEGSRLTVL.

The CDR3 sequence: CASSPLISNLYF. The DNA for the CDR3 is TGTGCCAGCAGTCCCTTGATCTCCAACCTATATTTT. This chain connects TRBV6-6 to TRBJ1-3, with D uncertain. In germline, CDR1 is MNHNY, CDR2 SVGAGI (reference sequence). The V end was cut by 5 bases, the J end by 14 bases, with 16 bases between. The CDR3 length is 12 residues.

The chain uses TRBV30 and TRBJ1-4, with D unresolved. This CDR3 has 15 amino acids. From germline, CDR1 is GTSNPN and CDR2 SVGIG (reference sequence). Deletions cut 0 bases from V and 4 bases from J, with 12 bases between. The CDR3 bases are TGTGCCTGGAGTGTATCTGGAAGGGTTAATGAAAAACTGTTTTTT. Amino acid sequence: CAWSVSGRVNEKLFF.

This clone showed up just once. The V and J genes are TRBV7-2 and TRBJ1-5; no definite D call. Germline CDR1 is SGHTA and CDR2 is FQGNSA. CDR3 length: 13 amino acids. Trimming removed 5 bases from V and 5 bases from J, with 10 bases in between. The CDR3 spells CASSLGWDQPQHF. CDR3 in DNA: TGTGCCAGCAGCCTGGGGTGGGATCAGCCCCAGCATTTT.

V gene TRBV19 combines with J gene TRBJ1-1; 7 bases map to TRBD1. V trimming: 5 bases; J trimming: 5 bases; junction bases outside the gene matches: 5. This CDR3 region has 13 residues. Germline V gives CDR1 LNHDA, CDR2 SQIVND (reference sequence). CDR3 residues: CASSLTGRTEAFF. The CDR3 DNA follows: TGTGCCAGTAGTTTGACAGGGAGGACTGAAGCTTTCTTT.

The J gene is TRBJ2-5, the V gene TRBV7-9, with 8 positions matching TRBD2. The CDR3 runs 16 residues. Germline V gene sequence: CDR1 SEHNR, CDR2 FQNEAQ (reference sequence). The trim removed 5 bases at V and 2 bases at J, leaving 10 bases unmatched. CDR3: CASSDWSGSAQETQYF. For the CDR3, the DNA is TGTGCCAGCAGCGATTGGAGCGGGAGTGCTCAAGAGACCCAGTACTTC.

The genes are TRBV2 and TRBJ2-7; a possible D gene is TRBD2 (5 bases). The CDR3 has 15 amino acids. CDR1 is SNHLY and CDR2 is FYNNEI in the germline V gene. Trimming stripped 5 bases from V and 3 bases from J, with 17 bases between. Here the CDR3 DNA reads TGTGCCAGCAGTCCCGAGAACATCGGGGACTACGAGCAGTACTTC. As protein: CASSPENIGDYEQYF.

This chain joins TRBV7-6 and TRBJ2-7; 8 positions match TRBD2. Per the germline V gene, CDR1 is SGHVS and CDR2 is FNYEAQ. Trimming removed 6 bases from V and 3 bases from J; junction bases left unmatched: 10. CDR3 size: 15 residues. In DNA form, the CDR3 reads TGTGCCAGCAGTCAGGCAAGAGCGGGGGTCTACGAGCAGTACTTC. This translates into CASSQARAGVYEQYF.

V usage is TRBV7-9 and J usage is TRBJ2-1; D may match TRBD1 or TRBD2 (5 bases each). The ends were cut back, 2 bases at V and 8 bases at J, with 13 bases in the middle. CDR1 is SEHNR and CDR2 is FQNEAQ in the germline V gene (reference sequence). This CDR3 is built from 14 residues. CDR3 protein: CASSLRGEKDEQFF. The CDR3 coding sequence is TGTGCCAGCAGCTTAAGGGGAGAAAAGGATGAGCAGTTCTTC.

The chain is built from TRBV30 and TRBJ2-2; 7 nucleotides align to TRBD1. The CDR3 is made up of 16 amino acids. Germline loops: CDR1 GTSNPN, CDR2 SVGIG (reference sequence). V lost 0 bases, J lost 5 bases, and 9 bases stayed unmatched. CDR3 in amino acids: CAWSVAQGSQTGELFF. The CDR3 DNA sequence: TGTGCCTGGAGTGTAGCACAGGGGTCTCAAACCGGGGAGCTGTTTTTT. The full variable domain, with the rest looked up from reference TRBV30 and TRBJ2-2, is SQTIHQWPATLVQPVGSPLSLECTVEGTSNPNLYWYRQAAGRGLQLLFYSVGIGQISSEVPQNLSASRPQDRQFILSSKKLLLSDSGFYLCAWSVAQGSQTGELFFGEGSRLTVL.

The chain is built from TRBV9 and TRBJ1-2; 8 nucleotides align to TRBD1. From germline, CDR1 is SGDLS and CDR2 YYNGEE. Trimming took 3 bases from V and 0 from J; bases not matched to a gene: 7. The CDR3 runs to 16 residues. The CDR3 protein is CASSESRDRTNYGYTF. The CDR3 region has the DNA TGTGCCAGCAGCGAATCAAGGGACAGGACTAACTATGGCTACACCTTC. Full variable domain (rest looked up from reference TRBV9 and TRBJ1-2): DSGVTQTPKHLITATGQRVTLRCSPRSGDLSVYWYQQSLDQGLQFLIQYYNGEERAKGNILERFSAQQFPDLHSELNLSSLELGDSALYFCASSESRDRTNYGYTFGSGTRLTVV.

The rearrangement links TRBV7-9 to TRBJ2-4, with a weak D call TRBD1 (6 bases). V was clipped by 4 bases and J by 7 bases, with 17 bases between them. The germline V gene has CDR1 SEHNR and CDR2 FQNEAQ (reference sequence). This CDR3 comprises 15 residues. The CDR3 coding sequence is TGTGCCAGCAGCTCAAGACAGGTCTCGGGGAACATTCAGTACTTC. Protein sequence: CASSSRQVSGNIQYF.

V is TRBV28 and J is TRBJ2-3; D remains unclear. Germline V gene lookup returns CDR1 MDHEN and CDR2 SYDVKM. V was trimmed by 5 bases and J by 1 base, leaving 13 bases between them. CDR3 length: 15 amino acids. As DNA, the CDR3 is TGTGCCAGCAGTCGAGAGCCCTCAGGCACAGATACGCAGTATTTT. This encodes CASSREPSGTDTQYF.

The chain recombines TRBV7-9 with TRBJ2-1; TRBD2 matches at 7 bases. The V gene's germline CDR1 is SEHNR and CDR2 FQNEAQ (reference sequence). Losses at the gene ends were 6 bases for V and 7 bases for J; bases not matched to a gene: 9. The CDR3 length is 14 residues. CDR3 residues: CASSGREERNEQFF. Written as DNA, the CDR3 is TGTGCCAGCAGTGGGAGGGAGGAAAGGAATGAGCAGTTCTTC.

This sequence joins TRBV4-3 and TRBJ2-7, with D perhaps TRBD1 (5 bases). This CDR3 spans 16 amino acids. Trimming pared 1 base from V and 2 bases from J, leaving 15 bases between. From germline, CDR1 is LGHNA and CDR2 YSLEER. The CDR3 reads CASSQGTTAFTYEQYF. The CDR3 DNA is TGCGCCAGCAGCCAAGGAACGACAGCCTTTACCTACGAGCAGTACTTC.

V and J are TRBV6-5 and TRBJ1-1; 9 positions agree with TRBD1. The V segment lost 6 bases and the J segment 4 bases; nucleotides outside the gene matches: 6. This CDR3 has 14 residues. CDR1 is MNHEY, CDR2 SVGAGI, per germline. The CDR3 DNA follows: TGTGCCAGCAGCTGGGGACAGGGTCCCACTGAAGCTTTCTTT. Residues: CASSWGQGPTEAFF.

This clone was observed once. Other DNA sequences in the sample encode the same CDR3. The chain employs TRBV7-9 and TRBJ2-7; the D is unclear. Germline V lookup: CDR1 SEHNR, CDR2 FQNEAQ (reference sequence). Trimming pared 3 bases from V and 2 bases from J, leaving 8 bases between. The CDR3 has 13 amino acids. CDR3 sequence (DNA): TGTGCCAGCAGCTTTGGCAGCCCCTACGAGCAGTACTTC. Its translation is CASSFGSPYEQYF.